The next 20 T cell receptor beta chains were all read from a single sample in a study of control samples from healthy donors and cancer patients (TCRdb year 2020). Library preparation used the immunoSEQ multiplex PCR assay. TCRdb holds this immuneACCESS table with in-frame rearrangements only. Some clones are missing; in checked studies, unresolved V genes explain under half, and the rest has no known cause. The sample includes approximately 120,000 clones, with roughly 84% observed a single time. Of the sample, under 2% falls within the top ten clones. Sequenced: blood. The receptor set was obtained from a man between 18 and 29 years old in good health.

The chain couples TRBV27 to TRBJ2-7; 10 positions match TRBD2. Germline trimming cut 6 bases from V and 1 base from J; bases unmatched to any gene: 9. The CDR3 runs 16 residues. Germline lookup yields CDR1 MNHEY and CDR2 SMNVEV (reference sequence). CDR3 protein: CASRRAGGQGSYEQYF. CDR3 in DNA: TGTGCCAGCAGGCGAGCGGGAGGGCAAGGGTCCTACGAGCAGTACTTC.

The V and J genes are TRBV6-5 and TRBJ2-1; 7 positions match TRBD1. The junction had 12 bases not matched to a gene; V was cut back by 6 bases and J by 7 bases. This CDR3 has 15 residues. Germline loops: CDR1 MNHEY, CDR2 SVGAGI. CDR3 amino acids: CASRDRSTLWNEQFF. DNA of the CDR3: TGTGCCAGCAGGGACAGGTCAACCCTCTGGAATGAGCAGTTCTTC.

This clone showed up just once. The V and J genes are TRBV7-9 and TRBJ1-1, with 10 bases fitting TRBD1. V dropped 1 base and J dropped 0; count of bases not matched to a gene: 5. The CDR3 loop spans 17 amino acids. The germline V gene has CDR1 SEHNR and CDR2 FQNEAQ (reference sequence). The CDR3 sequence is CASSLGDRGLLNTEAFF. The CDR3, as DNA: TGTGCCAGCAGCTTAGGTGACAGGGGGCTGTTGAACACTGAAGCTTTCTTT.

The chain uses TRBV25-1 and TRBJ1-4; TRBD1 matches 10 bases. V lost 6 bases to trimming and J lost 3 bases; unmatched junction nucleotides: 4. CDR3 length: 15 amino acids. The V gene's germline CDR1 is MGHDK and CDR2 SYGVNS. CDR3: CASRDRGWANEKLFF. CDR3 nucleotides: TGTGCCAGCAGGGACAGGGGGTGGGCTAATGAAAAACTGTTTTTT.

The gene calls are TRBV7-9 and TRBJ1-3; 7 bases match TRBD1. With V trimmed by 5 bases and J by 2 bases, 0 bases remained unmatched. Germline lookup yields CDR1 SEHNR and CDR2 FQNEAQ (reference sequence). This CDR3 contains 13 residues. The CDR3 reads CASSTGAGNTIYF. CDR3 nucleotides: TGTGCCAGCAGCACAGGGGCTGGAAACACCATATATTTT.

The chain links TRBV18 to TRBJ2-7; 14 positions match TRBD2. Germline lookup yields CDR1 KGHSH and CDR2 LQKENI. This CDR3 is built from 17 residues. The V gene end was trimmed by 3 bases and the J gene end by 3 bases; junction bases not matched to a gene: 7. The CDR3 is CASSPGLAGDLYYEQYF. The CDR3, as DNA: TGTGCCAGCTCACCGGGACTAGCGGGAGATCTATACTACGAGCAGTACTTC. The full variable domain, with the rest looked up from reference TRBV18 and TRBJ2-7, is NAGVMQNPRHLVRRRGQEARLRCSPMKGHSHVYWYRQLPEEGLKFMVYLQKENIIDESGMPKERFSAEFPKEGPSILRIQQVVRGDSAAYFCASSPGLAGDLYYEQYFGPGTRLTVT.

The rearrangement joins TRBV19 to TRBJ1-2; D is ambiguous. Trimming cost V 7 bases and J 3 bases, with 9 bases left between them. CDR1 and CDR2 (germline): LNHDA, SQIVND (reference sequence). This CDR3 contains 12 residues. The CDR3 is CASISGYYGYTF. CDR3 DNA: TGTGCCAGTATATCGGGCTACTATGGCTACACCTTC.

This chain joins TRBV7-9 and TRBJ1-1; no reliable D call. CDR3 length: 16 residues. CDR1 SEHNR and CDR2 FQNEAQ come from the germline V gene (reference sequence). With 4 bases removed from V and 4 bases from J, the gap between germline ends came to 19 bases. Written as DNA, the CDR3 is TGTGCCAGCAGCTCCGGCAGCAACATATATGGCACTGAAGCTTTCTTT. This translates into CASSSGSNIYGTEAFF.

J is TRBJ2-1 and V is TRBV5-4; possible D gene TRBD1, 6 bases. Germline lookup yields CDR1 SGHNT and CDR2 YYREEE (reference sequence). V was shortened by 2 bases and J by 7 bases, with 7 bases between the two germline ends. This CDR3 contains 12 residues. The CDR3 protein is CASSFQGNEQFF. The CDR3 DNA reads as TGTGCCAGCAGCTTCCAGGGGAATGAGCAGTTCTTC.

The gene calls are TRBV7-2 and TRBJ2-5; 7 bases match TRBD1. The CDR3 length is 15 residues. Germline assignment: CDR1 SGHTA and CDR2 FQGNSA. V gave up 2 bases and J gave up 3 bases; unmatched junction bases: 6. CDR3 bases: TGTGCCAGCAGCTTACAAGGACAGGCAAAAGAGACCCAGTACTTC. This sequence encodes CASSLQGQAKETQYF.

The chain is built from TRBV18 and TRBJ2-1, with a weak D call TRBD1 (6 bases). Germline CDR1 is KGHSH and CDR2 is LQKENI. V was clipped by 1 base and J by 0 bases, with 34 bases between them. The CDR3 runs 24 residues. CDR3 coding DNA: TGTGCCAGCTCACCACGCCCAGGGCAGGGGAGTAGGAGCGGAACAAAACTCTCCTACAATGAGCAGTTCTTC. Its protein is CASSPRPGQGSRSGTKLSYNEQFF.

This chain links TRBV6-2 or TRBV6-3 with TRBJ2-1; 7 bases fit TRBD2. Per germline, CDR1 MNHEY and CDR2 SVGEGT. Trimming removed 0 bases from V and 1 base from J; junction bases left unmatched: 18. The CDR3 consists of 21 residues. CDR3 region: CASSYSTLRDYSNLSYNEQFF. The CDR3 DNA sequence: TGTGCCAGCAGTTACTCGACATTGCGGGACTACTCCAACCTTTCCTACAATGAGCAGTTCTTC.

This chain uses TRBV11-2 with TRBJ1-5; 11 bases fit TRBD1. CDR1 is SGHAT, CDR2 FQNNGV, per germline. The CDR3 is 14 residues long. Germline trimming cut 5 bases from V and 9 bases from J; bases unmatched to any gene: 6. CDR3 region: CASSGDRGYRPQHF. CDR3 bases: TGTGCCAGCAGCGGGGACAGGGGGTATAGGCCCCAGCATTTT.

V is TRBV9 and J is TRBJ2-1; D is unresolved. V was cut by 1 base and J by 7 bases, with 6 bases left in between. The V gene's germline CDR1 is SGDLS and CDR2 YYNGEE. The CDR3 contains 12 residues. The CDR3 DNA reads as TGTGCCAGCAGCGTATTAACAAATGAGCAGTTCTTC. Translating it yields CASSVLTNEQFF.

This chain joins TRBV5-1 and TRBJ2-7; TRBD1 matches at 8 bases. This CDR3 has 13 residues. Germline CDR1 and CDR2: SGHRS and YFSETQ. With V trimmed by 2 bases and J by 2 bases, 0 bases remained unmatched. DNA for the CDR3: TGCGCCAGCAGCTTACAGGGGGCCTACGAGCAGTACTTC. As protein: CASSLQGAYEQYF. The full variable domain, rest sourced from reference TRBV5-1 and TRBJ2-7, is KAGVTQTPRYLIKTRGQQVTLSCSPISGHRSVSWYQQTPGQGLQFLFEYFSETQRNKGNFPGRFSGRQFSNSRSEMNVSTLELGDSALYLCASSLQGAYEQYFGPGTRLTVT.

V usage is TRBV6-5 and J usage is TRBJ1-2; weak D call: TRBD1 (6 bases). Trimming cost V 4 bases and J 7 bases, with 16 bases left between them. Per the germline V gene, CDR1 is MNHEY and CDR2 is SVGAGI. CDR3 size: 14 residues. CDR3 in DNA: TGTGCCAGCAGTTGGACGACAGGTGGTGCTGGCTACACCTTC. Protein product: CASSWTTGGAGYTF.

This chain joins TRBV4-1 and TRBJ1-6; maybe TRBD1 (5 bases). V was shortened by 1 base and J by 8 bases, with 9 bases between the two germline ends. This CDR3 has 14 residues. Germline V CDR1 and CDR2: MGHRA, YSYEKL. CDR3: CASSQGGDHSPLHF. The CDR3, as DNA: TGCGCCAGCAGCCAAGGAGGGGATCATTCACCCCTCCACTTT.

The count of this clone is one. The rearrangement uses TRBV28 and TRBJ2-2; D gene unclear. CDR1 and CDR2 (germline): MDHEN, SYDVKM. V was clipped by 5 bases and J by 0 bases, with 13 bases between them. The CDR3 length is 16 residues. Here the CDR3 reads CASSGVGFANTGELFF. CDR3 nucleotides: TGTGCCAGCAGTGGCGTCGGGTTCGCGAACACCGGGGAGCTGTTTTTT.

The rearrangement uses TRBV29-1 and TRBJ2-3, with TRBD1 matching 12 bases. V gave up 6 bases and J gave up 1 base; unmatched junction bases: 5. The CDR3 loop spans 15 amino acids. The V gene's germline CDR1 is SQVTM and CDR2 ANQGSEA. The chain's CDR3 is CSVAGQGARTDTQYF. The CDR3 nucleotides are TGCAGCGTCGCGGGACAGGGGGCCCGCACAGATACGCAGTATTTT.

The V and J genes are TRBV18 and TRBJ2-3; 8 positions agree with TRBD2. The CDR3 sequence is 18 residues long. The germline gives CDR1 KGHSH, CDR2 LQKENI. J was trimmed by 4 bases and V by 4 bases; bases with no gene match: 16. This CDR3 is CASSRRGPAGVPPDTQYF. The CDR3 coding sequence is TGTGCCAGCTCACGCAGGGGTCCAGCGGGAGTGCCCCCAGATACGCAGTATTTT. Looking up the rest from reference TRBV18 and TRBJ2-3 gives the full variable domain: NAGVMQNPRHLVRRRGQEARLRCSPMKGHSHVYWYRQLPEEGLKFMVYLQKENIIDESGMPKERFSAEFPKEGPSILRIQQVVRGDSAAYFCASSRRGPAGVPPDTQYFGPGTRLTVL.